Many counts were recorded for the clone carrying this T cell receptor beta chain. Its antigen remains unknown. The data belong to a study of metastatic and nonmetastatic thyroid tumors. Study findings and constraints: Reported TCR beta diversity, measured in blood and tumor, was significantly higher for malignant thyroid tumors than for benign nodules.

This CDR3 has 14 residues. Germline V gene sequence: CDR1 SEHNR, CDR2 FQNEAQ (reference sequence). Trimming took off 5 bases at V and 6 bases at J, with 16 bases between the two ends. With MiXCR, TCRdb called clones anew from the PCR reads. The sample holds about 40,000 clones, about an eighth seen once. Thyroid surgery was preceded by no treatment in any patient. Sequencing was carried out using blood. The source is a female donor with papillary thyroid cancer or a benign thyroid nodule (not recorded which). Some clones in this sample may be carry-over from other donors' samples. The chain carries TRBV7-9 and TRBJ1-1, with a weak D call TRBD1 (6 bases). CDR3 region: CASSTTLTGPEAFF. The CDR3 DNA follows: TGTGCCAGCAGCACAACGCTGACAGGCCCTGAAGCTTTCTTT.